The clone carrying this T cell receptor beta chain was seen repeatedly, ten times or more. Its antigen is currently unknown. The sample originates from a study of neurological immune-mediated disorders. Source material was 2 million unsorted PBMCs, stored at -80 °C in RNAlater. Study-wide points: The most TCR clonal expansion was seen in HTLV-1-associated myelopathy, and the least was seen in multiple sclerosis, which fell below healthy controls.

The CDR3 extends over 15 amino acids. Trimming left V 4 bases short and J 5 bases short, with 17 bases between. Germline values: CDR1 MDHEN, CDR2 SYDVKM. TCRdb used MiXCR to reprocess the 5' RACE reads, holding one entry per CDR3 protein. The table records fewer than 60,000 distinct CDR3 sequences, 10% of them present only once. The receptor's source is a man aged 65-85 years with HTLV-1-associated myelopathy (HAM/TSP). The material sequenced was PBMCs. V usage is TRBV28 and J usage is TRBJ2-5; possibly TRBD1 for D (6 bases). CDR3 in amino acids: CASSSLTGPEETQYF. In DNA form, the CDR3 reads TGTGCCAGCAGTTCTTTGACAGGCCCGGAGGAGACCCAGTACTTC.